Below, 16 T cell receptor beta chains from the same sample are listed, as sequenced in a study of T-cell memory formation after mild COVID-19. TCRdb recomputed calls from the 5' RACE reads with MiXCR, one row per CDR3 protein. The sample lists roughly 190,000 distinct CDR3 sequences, roughly a tenth seen once, with approximately 3% in the top ten. Sample: PBMCs or a T cell subset sorted from them (not recorded which). These receptors all come from a man aged 18 to 29 who had mild COVID-19 (a few samples of this study predate the infection). Cell type and time point are not known.

V gene TRBV24-1 combines with J gene TRBJ2-2, with D maybe TRBD1 (6 bases). Germline values: CDR1 KGHDR, CDR2 SFDVKD. With 2 bases removed from V and 6 bases from J, the gap between germline ends came to 15 bases. CDR3 size: 16 residues. The CDR3 here is CATSDSQGKNAGELFF. The CDR3, as DNA: TGTGCCACCAGTGATTCCCAGGGGAAAAACGCCGGGGAGCTGTTTTTT.

V is TRBV11-1 and J is TRBJ2-3, with 7 bases fitting TRBD1. Germline CDR1 SGHAT, CDR2 FQDESV (reference sequence). The CDR3 consists of 14 residues. Germline trimming cut 3 bases from V and 4 bases from J; bases unmatched to any gene: 4. The CDR3 DNA follows: TGTGCCAGCAGCTTGGGGGACAGCTCAGATACGCAGTATTTT. It yields the protein CASSLGDSSDTQYF.

In its sample, this clonotype was seen many times. CDR3 amino acids: CASSQAGRAPDTQYF. The DNA for the CDR3 is TGCGCCAGCAGCCAAGCGGGCCGGGCTCCAGATACGCAGTATTTT. The chain uses TRBV4-3 and TRBJ2-3, with D unresolved. CDR3 length: 15 amino acids. V was trimmed by 1 base and J by 4 bases, leaving 12 bases between them. Germline V gives CDR1 LGHNA, CDR2 YSLEER.

This clonotype was detected many times. The chain combines TRBV6-6 with TRBJ2-7; 11 nucleotides agree with TRBD1. This CDR3 has 15 residues. After removal of 6 bases from V and 3 bases from J, the junction contained 7 bases not matched to a gene. Germline assignment: CDR1 MNHNY and CDR2 SVGAGI (reference sequence). CDR3 sequence (DNA): TGTGCCAGCAGGCCCGGACAGGGGGCCTACTACGAGCAGTACGTC. It is translated as CASRPGQGAYYEQYV.

The chain carries TRBV20-1 and TRBJ1-1, with D perhaps matching TRBD1 (5 bases). Germline V gene lookup returns CDR1 DFQATT and CDR2 SNEGSKA (reference sequence). V lost 1 base and J 4 bases, leaving 13 bases between the germline ends. The CDR3 totals 14 residues. The CDR3 DNA is TGCAGTGCTAGAGGGGGGTCGGGGAGCACTGAAGCTTTCTTT. This codes for CSARGGSGSTEAFF.

This clonotype was seen only a few times. This chain joins TRBV5-5 and TRBJ1-1, with TRBD1 as a possible D gene (6 bases). With 0 bases removed from V and 11 bases from J, the gap between germline ends came to 23 bases. CDR1 and CDR2 from the germline V gene are SGHKS and YYEKEE (reference sequence). CDR3 length: 16 amino acids. The CDR3 DNA sequence: TGTGCCAGCAGCTTGGTCCCGGGACACACGGTCACCACGGCTTTCTTT. Its protein is CASSLVPGHTVTTAFF.

This clonotype was found many times. The chain uses TRBV7-8 and TRBJ1-1; D unclear. Germline-derived CDR1 and CDR2 are SGHVS and FQNEAQ. Trimming stripped 6 bases from V and 1 base from J, with 9 bases between. The CDR3 loop spans 13 amino acids. The CDR3 here is CASREDGNTEAFF. The CDR3 DNA sequence: TGTGCCAGCAGAGAAGACGGGAACACTGAAGCTTTCTTT.

This clonotype was counted ten times or more. This chain's CDR3 is CASSASRGEQYV. DNA for the CDR3: TGTGCCAGCAGCGCCTCCCGTGGCGAGCAGTACGTC. The V and J genes are TRBV7-2 and TRBJ2-7; D gene uncertain. The V gene lost 5 bases and the J gene lost 6 bases, with 11 bases spanning the gap. This CDR3 region has 12 residues. The germline gives CDR1 SGHTA, CDR2 FQGNSA.

The V and J genes are TRBV30 and TRBJ2-5; D gene uncertain. Germline V gene lookup returns CDR1 GTSNPN and CDR2 SVGIG (reference sequence). The CDR3 totals 12 residues. Trimming cost V 3 bases and J 3 bases, with 8 bases left between them. The CDR3 region is CAWSIQKETQYF. For the CDR3, the DNA is TGTGCCTGGAGCATCCAGAAAGAGACCCAGTACTTC.

A few counts support this clonotype. The rearrangement links TRBV7-2 to TRBJ2-1; D call uncertain. The germline CDR1 and CDR2 sequences are SGHTA and FQGNSA. With 0 bases removed from V and 6 bases from J, the gap between germline ends came to 9 bases. The CDR3 loop spans 14 amino acids. The CDR3 bases are TGTGCCAGCAGCTTAGCCAGAACTGTCAATGAGCAGTTCTTC. Translating it yields CASSLARTVNEQFF.

The chain joins TRBV7-6 to TRBJ2-7; D remains unclear. Deletions cut 5 bases from V and 1 base from J, with 21 bases between. The germline gives CDR1 SGHVS, CDR2 FNYEAQ. The CDR3 extends over 17 amino acids. This chain's CDR3 is CASSPPHGVGRSYEQYF. The CDR3 region has the DNA TGTGCCAGCAGCCCCCCCCATGGCGTAGGGCGATCCTACGAGCAGTACTTC.

This clonotype was seen only a few times. A read error may produce the germline difference seen at one junction end. The rearrangement links TRBV7-7 to TRBJ2-1; TRBD2 matches 7 bases. Germline assignment: CDR1 SSHAT and CDR2 FNYEAQ (reference sequence). The CDR3 length is 13 residues. CDR3 nucleotides: TGTGCTAGCAGCGGAGGGGAGGGGAATGAGCAGTTCTTC. Translating gives CASSGGEGNEQFF.

This chain uses TRBV7-8 with TRBJ2-5; TRBD2 matches 7 bases. CDR3 length: 14 amino acids. From germline, CDR1 is SGHVS and CDR2 FQNEAQ. J was trimmed by 4 bases and V by 2 bases; bases with no gene match: 4. CDR3 coding DNA: TGTGCCAGCAGCTTAATCCCGGGGGGAGAGACCCAGTACTTC. Its protein product is CASSLIPGGETQYF.

This chain joins TRBV20-1 and TRBJ2-6, with D unresolved. The CDR3 consists of 16 residues. From germline, CDR1 is DFQATT and CDR2 SNEGSKA (reference sequence). The V and J ends lost 5 bases and 0 bases respectively, with 14 bases between them. This CDR3 reads CSARRTPTSGANVLTF. The CDR3 DNA reads as TGCAGTGCTCGACGGACCCCCACCTCTGGGGCCAACGTCCTGACTTTC.

This clonotype occurred a few times. This chain links TRBV5-1 with TRBJ1-1; 9 bases line up with TRBD1. The CDR3 has 15 amino acids. CDR1 is SGHRS, CDR2 YFSETQ, per germline. The V segment lost 5 bases and the J segment 6 bases; nucleotides outside the gene matches: 11. This CDR3 is CASRGSVRDRAEAFF. As DNA, the CDR3 is TGCGCCAGCAGGGGTTCAGTCCGGGACAGGGCTGAAGCTTTCTTT.

There are a few counts of this clonotype. This rearrangement joins TRBV20-1 to TRBJ2-7, with D unclear. The CDR3 has 11 amino acids. Germline V CDR1 and CDR2: DFQATT, SNEGSKA (reference sequence). V was clipped by 7 bases and J by 5 bases, with 12 bases between them. The CDR3 DNA reads as TGCAGTGGGTTAGGGTCCGACGAGCAGTACTTC. Amino acids: CSGLGSDEQYF.